The T cell receptor beta chain under discussion was sequenced for a study of naive and memory T cell subsets. The SP2 primer and nested alpha and beta constant region primers amplified ligated cDNA in four rounds. TCRdb re-called the 5' RACE reads through MiXCR, storing one row per CDR3 protein. Of 50,000 to 65,000 distinct CDR3 sequences in the sample, 7.6% were seen once. A UMI-containing oligonucleotide was joined by 3' ligation to the TCR cDNA template. The V gene's germline CDR1 is LGHNA and CDR2 YNFKEQ. V was clipped by 3 bases and J by 12 bases, with 13 bases between them. There are 12 residues in the CDR3.

The chain joins TRBV4-2 to TRBJ2-3; maybe TRBD2 (6 bases). This TCR was recovered from a female donor in good health. As DNA, the CDR3 is TGTGCCAGCAGCCAGACCCGACTAGAACAGTATTTT. This sequence encodes CASSQTRLEQYF.